Listed below are T cell receptor beta chains from one sample, sequenced in a study of T cell repertoires in cytomegalovirus infection. A single record per CDR3 protein comes from TCRdb applying MiXCR to the reads. This table has about 920,000 distinct CDR3 sequences, roughly 30% appearing once. The antigens for these receptors are not known. The source was cultured CD8+ T cells from PBMCs, collected from culture after CMV antigen stimulation. The receptors stem from a human donor in good health (CMV status not recorded). Some clones in this sample may be carry-over from other donors' samples. CDR3s include the opening cysteine and the closing phenylalanine or tryptophan. A D gene is named only where the DNA matches it firmly. Clone size appears in some rows only: once, few, many, or a class for an expanded clone.

d_gene: TRBD1
j_gene: TRBJ1-2
abundance: few
v_gene: TRBV29-1
len: 13
CDR3nt: TGCAGCGTTGTACAGGGGACGAACTATGGCTACACCTTC
CDR3aa: CSVVQGTNYGYTF

d_gene: TRBD1
j_gene: TRBJ1-2
abundance: many
v_gene: TRBV7-2
len: 17
CDR3nt: TGTGCCAGCAGACTTACACCGGGACAGGGATTTGACTATGGCTACACCTTC
CDR3aa: CASRLTPGQGFDYGYTF

d_gene: .
j_gene: TRBJ2-2
abundance: .
v_gene: TRBV29-1
len: 13
CDR3nt: TGCAGCGTGGTGACTTCGAACACCGGGGAGCTGTTTTTT
CDR3aa: CSVVTSNTGELFF

d_gene: .
j_gene: TRBJ2-5
abundance: many
v_gene: TRBV7-9
len: 15
CDR3nt: TGTGCCAGCAGCTTAAGGGGACAATTACAAGAGACCCAGTACTTC
CDR3aa: CASSLRGQLQETQYF

d_gene: .
j_gene: TRBJ2-2
abundance: few
v_gene: TRBV19
len: 17
CDR3nt: TGTGCCAGTAGTATCCCGGAGGTAACAGGGTACACCGGGGAGCTGTTTTTT
CDR3aa: CASSIPEVTGYTGELFF

d_gene: .
j_gene: TRBJ2-1
abundance: .
v_gene: TRBV12-5
len: 16
CDR3nt: TGTGCTAGTGGTTTGGGGGAGAGCAAGTTCCACAATGAGCAGTTCTTC
CDR3aa: CASGLGESKFHNEQFF

d_gene: .
j_gene: TRBJ2-3
abundance: .
v_gene: TRBV4-1
len: 13
CDR3nt: TGCGCCAGCAGCCTCGAACGCACAGATACGCAGTATTTT
CDR3aa: CASSLERTDTQYF

d_gene: TRBD2
j_gene: TRBJ2-6
abundance: .
v_gene: TRBV7-9
len: 18
CDR3nt: TGTGCCAGCAGCTTAATCGGAGCGGGGCGCTCTGGGGCCAACGTCCTGACTTTC
CDR3aa: CASSLIGAGRSGANVLTF

d_gene: .
j_gene: TRBJ2-7
abundance: .
v_gene: TRBV12-3/TRBV12-4
len: 16
CDR3nt: TGTGCCAGCAGTTTAGCGGGAGGTCCCGGGGGAGACGAGCAGTACTTC
CDR3aa: CASSLAGGPGGDEQYF

d_gene: .
j_gene: TRBJ2-3
abundance: few
v_gene: TRBV7-6
len: 15
CDR3nt: TGTGCCAGCAGCTTTACCGAACGCCCGACAGATACGCAGTATTTT
CDR3aa: CASSFTERPTDTQYF

d_gene: .
j_gene: TRBJ1-2
abundance: many
v_gene: TRBV7-2
len: 16
CDR3nt: TGTGCCAGCAGCTTAGAACTATCGCTGGTGGGATATGGCTACACCTTC
CDR3aa: CASSLELSLVGYGYTF

d_gene: .
j_gene: TRBJ1-1
abundance: few
v_gene: TRBV19
len: 12
CDR3nt: TGTGCCAGTGGGCCGCTGAACACTGAAGCTTTCTTT
CDR3aa: CASGPLNTEAFF

d_gene: TRBD1
j_gene: TRBJ1-6
abundance: few
v_gene: TRBV6-5
len: 20
CDR3nt: TGTGCCAGCAGTTACTCCGTCATGAGGGACAGGGGTGGTTATAATTCACCCCTCCACTTT
CDR3aa: CASSYSVMRDRGGYNSPLHF

d_gene: TRBD2
j_gene: TRBJ2-7
abundance: .
v_gene: TRBV15
len: 16
CDR3nt: TGTGCCACCAGCACAGACACCGCGGGAGTCATTTACGAGCAGTACTTC
CDR3aa: CATSTDTAGVIYEQYF

d_gene: .
j_gene: TRBJ1-5
abundance: .
v_gene: TRBV19
len: 15
CDR3nt: TGTGCCAGTAGTGTACAGGGTGTGGGCAATCAGCCCCAGCATTTT
CDR3aa: CASSVQGVGNQPQHF

d_gene: .
j_gene: TRBJ2-1
abundance: .
v_gene: TRBV11-3
len: 14
CDR3nt: TGTGCCAGCAGCTTATCTTATGACCAGGTTGAGCAGTTCTTC
CDR3aa: CASSLSYDQVEQFF

d_gene: TRBD1
j_gene: TRBJ1-6
abundance: few
v_gene: TRBV7-6
len: 17
CDR3nt: TGTGCCAGCAGCTTAGGTCGATTACAGGGGCCTGGGGGACCCCTCCACTTT
CDR3aa: CASSLGRLQGPGGPLHF

d_gene: TRBD1
j_gene: TRBJ2-7
abundance: .
v_gene: TRBV5-1
len: 15
CDR3nt: TGCGCCAGCAGCCATTCACAGGGGGCATCCTACGAGCAGTACTTC
CDR3aa: CASSHSQGASYEQYF

d_gene: .
j_gene: TRBJ1-1
abundance: many
v_gene: TRBV7-9
len: 14
CDR3nt: TGTGCCAGCACCTCGGACAGCATGAACACTGAAGCTTTCTTT
CDR3aa: CASTSDSMNTEAFF

d_gene: .
j_gene: TRBJ1-2
abundance: .
v_gene: TRBV27
len: 15
CDR3nt: TGTGCCACCATCGAACCGACAGGCTTAGGCTATGGCTACACCTTC
CDR3aa: CATIEPTGLGYGYTF

d_gene: .
j_gene: TRBJ2-1
abundance: .
v_gene: TRBV19
len: 13
CDR3nt: TGTGCCAGTAGTATAGACAGGGCGAATGAGCAGTTCTTC
CDR3aa: CASSIDRANEQFF

d_gene: .
j_gene: TRBJ2-1
abundance: many
v_gene: TRBV7-7
len: 13
CDR3nt: TGTGCTAGCAGCTGGGACATTTACAATGAGCAGTTCTTC
CDR3aa: CASSWDIYNEQFF

d_gene: .
j_gene: TRBJ2-1
abundance: few
v_gene: TRBV19
len: 15
CDR3nt: TGTGCCAGTAGTATAGGGTCAGGCTCCTACAATGAGCAGTTCTTC
CDR3aa: CASSIGSGSYNEQFF

d_gene: TRBD1
j_gene: TRBJ2-2
abundance: .
v_gene: TRBV5-3
len: 15
CDR3nt: TGTGCCAGCAGCTTCGGACAGGGGGCGGTCGGGGAGCTGTTTTTT
CDR3aa: CASSFGQGAVGELFF

d_gene: TRBD1
j_gene: TRBJ1-2
abundance: few
v_gene: TRBV20-1
len: 15
CDR3nt: TGCAGTGCTAGAGATTTTGGACAGGGACCTTATGGCTACACCTTC
CDR3aa: CSARDFGQGPYGYTF

d_gene: .
j_gene: TRBJ2-7
abundance: many
v_gene: TRBV7-9
len: 14
CDR3nt: TGTGCCAGCAGCTTGGGCCGGACAGCCGACGAGCAGTACTTC
CDR3aa: CASSLGRTADEQYF

d_gene: .
j_gene: TRBJ1-1
abundance: few
v_gene: TRBV6-5
len: 13
CDR3nt: TGTGCCAGCAGTTATAATGCGGACACTGAAGCTTTCTTT
CDR3aa: CASSYNADTEAFF

d_gene: .
j_gene: TRBJ2-7
abundance: few
v_gene: TRBV6-5
len: 15
CDR3nt: TGTGCCAGCAGGCCGGAGGAGGGGGTAGTTTACGAGCAGTACTTC
CDR3aa: CASRPEEGVVYEQYF

d_gene: .
j_gene: TRBJ2-2
abundance: .
v_gene: TRBV20-1
len: 15
CDR3nt: TGCAGTGCCACCGACCAGCCCGTGAACACCGGGGAGCTGTTTTTT
CDR3aa: CSATDQPVNTGELFF

d_gene: .
j_gene: TRBJ1-1
abundance: many
v_gene: TRBV7-6
len: 13
CDR3nt: TGTGCCAGCAGCTTAGAGTCGGAAGGTGAAGCTTTCTTT
CDR3aa: CASSLESEGEAFF

d_gene: TRBD2
j_gene: TRBJ2-7
abundance: few
v_gene: TRBV4-1
len: 15
CDR3nt: TGCGCCAGCAGCCATAGGCGGGGGACCTCCTACGAGCAGTACTTC
CDR3aa: CASSHRRGTSYEQYF

d_gene: .
j_gene: TRBJ1-6
abundance: once
v_gene: TRBV5-8
len: 14
CDR3nt: TGTGCCAGCAGCCGAACAGAATATAATTCACCCCTCCACTTT
CDR3aa: CASSRTEYNSPLHF

d_gene: TRBD1
j_gene: TRBJ2-2
abundance: few
v_gene: TRBV10-3
len: 16
CDR3nt: TGTGCCATCAGTCTCACCAGACAGGGGCCAGACGGGGAGCTGTTTTTT
CDR3aa: CAISLTRQGPDGELFF

d_gene: TRBD1
j_gene: TRBJ1-1
abundance: .
v_gene: TRBV9
len: 15
CDR3nt: TGTGCCAGCAGCGAGGGGACAGGGGGCCGCACTGAAGCTTTCTTT
CDR3aa: CASSEGTGGRTEAFF

d_gene: .
j_gene: TRBJ2-2
abundance: .
v_gene: TRBV27
len: 15
CDR3nt: TGTGCCAGCAGTACACAACAGGGTCACACCGGGGAGCTGTTTTTT
CDR3aa: CASSTQQGHTGELFF

d_gene: TRBD2
j_gene: TRBJ2-1
abundance: few
v_gene: TRBV11-2
len: 21
CDR3nt: TGTGCCAGCAGCTTAGATGGGAACGGGCTAGCGGGGGGTCTCTCCTACAATGAGCAGTTCTTC
CDR3aa: CASSLDGNGLAGGLSYNEQFF

d_gene: .
j_gene: TRBJ2-3
abundance: .
v_gene: TRBV2
len: 13
CDR3nt: TGTGTCGGCTCAGAGGACTACACAGATACGCAGTATTTT
CDR3aa: CVGSEDYTDTQYF

d_gene: TRBD2
j_gene: TRBJ2-1
abundance: few
v_gene: TRBV4-3
len: 17
CDR3nt: TGCGCCAGCAGCCAAGGAACTAGCGGGGCGATCTACAATGAGCAGTTCTTC
CDR3aa: CASSQGTSGAIYNEQFF

d_gene: .
j_gene: TRBJ2-5
abundance: .
v_gene: TRBV5-4
len: 10
CDR3nt: TGTGCCACCGCAGGGGAGACCCAGTACTTC
CDR3aa: CATAGETQYF

d_gene: .
j_gene: TRBJ2-3
abundance: .
v_gene: TRBV27
len: 15
CDR3nt: TGTGCCAGCTCCCTAGGTCTGCAACGCACAGATACGCAGTATTTT
CDR3aa: CASSLGLQRTDTQYF

d_gene: TRBD2
j_gene: TRBJ2-1
abundance: few
v_gene: TRBV7-9
len: 16
CDR3nt: TGTGCCAGCAGCCCGTGGGCGACTAGCGCTAACAATGAGCAGTTCTTC
CDR3aa: CASSPWATSANNEQFF

d_gene: .
j_gene: TRBJ2-5
abundance: .
v_gene: TRBV13
len: 14
CDR3nt: TGTGCCAGCAACTGGGGCGGGGTCCAAGAGACCCAGTACTTC
CDR3aa: CASNWGGVQETQYF

d_gene: .
j_gene: TRBJ2-5
abundance: .
v_gene: TRBV6-2/TRBV6-3
len: 14
CDR3nt: TGTGCCAGCAGCACCATACTAGTGGAAGAGACCCAGTACTTC
CDR3aa: CASSTILVEETQYF

d_gene: .
j_gene: TRBJ1-2
abundance: .
v_gene: TRBV10-3
len: 15
CDR3nt: TGTGCCATCAGTGAGTCCAGAGCCGGAATCGATGGCTACACCTTC
CDR3aa: CAISESRAGIDGYTF

d_gene: TRBD1
j_gene: TRBJ1-1
abundance: many
v_gene: TRBV24-1
len: 13
CDR3nt: TGTGCCACCAGTGATTATAGGACAGGGGAAGCTTTCTTT
CDR3aa: CATSDYRTGEAFF

d_gene: .
j_gene: TRBJ1-2
abundance: few
v_gene: TRBV28
len: 16
CDR3nt: TGTGCCAGCACCCCCGGGGCCACTATAAATGGCTATGGCTACACCTTC
CDR3aa: CASTPGATINGYGYTF

d_gene: TRBD2
j_gene: TRBJ2-6
abundance: few
v_gene: TRBV27
len: 15
CDR3nt: TGTGCCAGCGCTTTTAGCGGGGCCGGGGCCAACGTCCTGACTTTC
CDR3aa: CASAFSGAGANVLTF

d_gene: .
j_gene: TRBJ2-1
abundance: few
v_gene: TRBV24-1
len: 13
CDR3nt: TGTGCCACCGGTCTCCCACTTTCAAATGAGCAGTTCTTC
CDR3aa: CATGLPLSNEQFF

d_gene: .
j_gene: TRBJ2-1
abundance: .
v_gene: TRBV6-5
len: 14
CDR3nt: TGTGCCAGCAGTTACAGGGCCTCCTACAATGAGCAGTTCTTC
CDR3aa: CASSYRASYNEQFF